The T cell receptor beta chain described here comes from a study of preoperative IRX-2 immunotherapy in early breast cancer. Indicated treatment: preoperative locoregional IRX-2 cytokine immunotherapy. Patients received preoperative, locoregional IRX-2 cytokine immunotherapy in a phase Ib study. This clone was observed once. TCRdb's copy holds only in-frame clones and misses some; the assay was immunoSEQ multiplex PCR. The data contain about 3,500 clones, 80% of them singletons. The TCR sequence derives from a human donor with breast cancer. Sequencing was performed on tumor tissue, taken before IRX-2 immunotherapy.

This CDR3 reads CASRFDSGVYEQYF. The DNA for the CDR3 is TGTGCCAGCAGGTTTGATAGCGGGGTCTACGAGCAGTACTTC. The chain has TRBV6-8 and TRBJ2-7; 8 bases map to TRBD2. This CDR3 has 14 amino acids. Germline-derived CDR1 and CDR2 are MNHGY and SAAAGT. J lost 3 bases, V lost 6 bases, and 7 bases had no gene match.